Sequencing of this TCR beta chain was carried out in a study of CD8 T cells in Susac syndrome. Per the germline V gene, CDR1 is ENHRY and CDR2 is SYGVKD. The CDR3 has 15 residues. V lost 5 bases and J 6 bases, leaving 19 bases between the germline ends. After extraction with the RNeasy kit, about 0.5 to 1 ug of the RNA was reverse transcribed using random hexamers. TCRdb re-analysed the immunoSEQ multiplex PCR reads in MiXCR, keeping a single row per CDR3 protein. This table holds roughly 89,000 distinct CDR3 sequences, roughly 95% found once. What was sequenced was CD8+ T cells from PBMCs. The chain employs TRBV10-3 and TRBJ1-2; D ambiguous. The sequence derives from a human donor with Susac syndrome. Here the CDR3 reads CAISPSGQSFDGYTF. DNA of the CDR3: TGTGCCATCAGTCCCAGCGGGCAGTCGTTCGATGGCTACACCTTC.